This TCR beta chain emerged from a study of Ad26.COV2.S vaccination and SARS-CoV-2 variants. General study results and limits: The placebo group had lower spike-specific TCR breadth than the vaccine recipients did. Responses of spike-specific T cells (both CD8+ and CD4+) reportedly showed substantial breadth after vaccination.

The CDR3 extends over 15 amino acids. Germline CDR1 SNHLY, CDR2 FYNNEI. The V and J ends lost 4 bases and 5 bases, in that order; junction bases with no gene match: 5. Assay used: immunoSEQ multiplex PCR; TCRdb lists only in-frame clones, some missing. The table lists about 500,000 clones, 80% to 90% of them singletons. Treatment defined: roughly 18 received Ad26.COV2.S at low or high dose, single or two shots; several received placebo; per-sample allocation not given. At day 63 after the first vaccine or placebo injection, samples were drawn. At a Boston site, the person donating was an adult of 18-55 years. To note about this clone: The antigen is unknown.

The chain joins TRBV2 to TRBJ2-7, with 13 positions matching TRBD2. The receptor was isolated from a person aged 18 to 65 who received the Ad26.COV2.S COVID-19 vaccine or a placebo. The sequences come from peripheral blood, collected in a trial of Ad26.COV2.S vaccine versus placebo. CDR3: CASSGTSGSSNEQYF. In nucleotides, the CDR3 is TGTGCCAGCAGTGGGACTAGCGGGAGTTCCAACGAGCAGTACTTC.